The entry that follows covers one TCR beta chain sequence. This sample was taken from a study of control samples from healthy donors and cancer patients. Produced via immunoSEQ multiplex PCR; TCRdb's table is partial and in-frame only. The table lists about 110,000 clones, roughly four fifths of them singletons. Input material: blood. This sequence was found in a man aged 18 to 29 in good health.

Here the CDR3 DNA reads TGTGCCAGCAGCGTGAACTCTGGGGCCAACGTCCTGACTTTC. Translating it yields CASSVNSGANVLTF. This chain uses TRBV9 with TRBJ2-6; D gene ambiguous. Germline CDR1 reads SGDLS; CDR2 reads YYNGEE. Deletions cut 2 bases from V and 0 bases from J, with 3 bases between. This CDR3 spans 14 amino acids. Looking up the rest from reference TRBV9 and TRBJ2-6 gives the full variable domain: DSGVTQTPKHLITATGQRVTLRCSPRSGDLSVYWYQQSLDQGLQFLIQYYNGEERAKGNILERFSAQQFPDLHSELNLSSLELGDSALYFCASSVNSGANVLTFGAGSRLTVL.